These 17 T cell receptor beta chains were sequenced from one sample in a study of spatial heterogeneity in lung cancer. TCRdb re-analysed the 5' RACE reads in MiXCR, keeping a single row per CDR3 protein. The sample contains about 120,000 distinct CDR3 sequences, 10% to 15% of which appear only once. Time point in this sample: blood at routine non-recurrence follow-up after resection. Unsorted whole RNA samples from tumor, nontumor lung or frozen PBMC were sequenced. The input for sequencing was PBMCs, taken at follow-up. The receptors come from a male donor with early-stage non-small cell lung cancer.

This clonotype has a count of ten or more. This chain connects TRBV3-1 to TRBJ2-7, with TRBD2 identical over 11 bases. This CDR3 region has 14 residues. Germline V gene data show CDR1 as LGHDT and CDR2 as YNNKEL (reference sequence). Trimming took 6 bases from V and 5 from J; bases not matched to a gene: 6. The CDR3 DNA reads TGTGCCAGCAGTCCCGGGACTAGCGGCGACGAGCAGTACTTC. It is translated as CASSPGTSGDEQYF.

The J gene is TRBJ2-3, the V gene TRBV20-1, with D perhaps TRBD1 (6 bases). Germline V gene data show CDR1 as DFQATT and CDR2 as SNEGSKA (reference sequence). The CDR3 sequence is 16 residues long. The V and J ends lost 1 base and 0 bases respectively, with 14 bases between them. CDR3 bases: TGCAGTGCTAGAGGGGGGCCGACAGGTAGCACAGATACGCAGTATTTT. Translated, it gives CSARGGPTGSTDTQYF.

The sample holds a few counts of this clonotype. The rearrangement uses TRBV4-1 and TRBJ2-7, with TRBD2 as a possible D gene (6 bases). Trimming shortened V by 0 bases and J by 0 bases, and 9 bases separated the two germline ends. CDR3 length: 15 amino acids. CDR1 and CDR2 from the germline V gene are MGHRA and YSYEKL. Here the CDR3 reads CASSQDPGDSYEQYF. CDR3 DNA sequence: TGCGCCAGCAGCCAAGACCCGGGGGACTCCTACGAGCAGTACTTC.

This clonotype appeared many times. The J gene is TRBJ1-1, the V gene TRBV20-1, with 7 bases identical to TRBD1. Germline trimming cut 6 bases from V and 3 bases from J; bases unmatched to any gene: 13. CDR1 and CDR2 from the germline V gene are DFQATT and SNEGSKA (reference sequence). The CDR3 has 15 residues. The CDR3 spells CSAGPRGRGDTEAFF. CDR3 coding DNA: TGCAGTGCAGGGCCGAGGGGGCGCGGGGACACTGAAGCTTTCTTT.

The rearrangement joins TRBV9 to TRBJ1-1; 12 nucleotides align to TRBD1. The germline V gene has CDR1 SGDLS and CDR2 YYNGEE. Trimming cost V 4 bases and J 4 bases; bases outside gene matches: 8. The CDR3 extends over 16 amino acids. For the CDR3, the DNA is TGTGCCAGCAGCTTCGGGACAGGGGGCCCTTCCACTGAAGCTTTCTTT. It codes for CASSFGTGGPSTEAFF.

This clonotype was seen only a few times. V usage is TRBV20-1 and J usage is TRBJ1-1, with D uncertain. V was shortened by 5 bases and J by 6 bases, with 16 bases between the two germline ends. The CDR3 is made up of 13 amino acids. The V gene's germline CDR1 is DFQATT and CDR2 SNEGSKA (reference sequence). Written as DNA, the CDR3 is TGCAGTGCTGGGCCGGCGGCCCTGGCTGAAGCTTTCTTT. Protein sequence: CSAGPAALAEAFF.

This clonotype occurred many times. The chain uses TRBV20-1 and TRBJ2-7; 7 bases line up with TRBD2. This CDR3 has 14 residues. V was clipped by 6 bases and J by 7 bases; unmatched bases: 15. CDR1 DFQATT and CDR2 SNEGSKA come from the germline V gene (reference sequence). CDR3 sequence reads: CSARLAGHAGEQYF. CDR3 bases: TGCAGTGCGCGCTTAGCGGGCCACGCCGGGGAGCAGTACTTC.

This clonotype was detected only a few times. This sequence joins TRBV14 and TRBJ2-4; D is undetermined. CDR1 and CDR2 (germline): SGHDN, FVKESK. Trimming shortened V by 10 bases and J by 4 bases, and 11 bases separated the two germline ends. This CDR3 is built from 12 residues. The CDR3 region is CATLWVKNIQYF. The CDR3 region has the DNA TGTGCCACCCTTTGGGTGAAAAACATTCAGTACTTC. The whole variable domain, filled in from reference TRBV14 and TRBJ2-4, reads EAGVTQFPSHSVIEKGQTVTLRCDPISGHDNLYWYRRVMGKEIKFLLHFVKESKQDESGMPNNRFLAERTGGTYSTLKVQPAELEDSGVYFCATLWVKNIQYFGAGTRLSVL.

The chain is built from TRBV6-1 and TRBJ2-7; 8 bases line up with TRBD1. Germline CDR1 is MNHNS and CDR2 is SASEGT. V lost 6 bases to trimming and J lost 6 bases; unmatched junction nucleotides: 4. The CDR3 contains 12 residues. The CDR3 DNA reads as TGTGCCAGCAGGGACAGGGTCCGCGAGCAGTACTTC. Amino acids: CASRDRVREQYF.

This clonotype is a singleton in its sample. The chain recombines TRBV6-6 with TRBJ2-7, with unresolved D. The CDR3 consists of 15 residues. Looked up from germline, CDR1 is MNHNY and CDR2 is SVGAGI (reference sequence). Trimming removed 0 bases at V and 7 bases at J, with 16 bases between. Here the CDR3 reads CASSYSGATLEEQYF. The DNA for the CDR3 is TGTGCCAGCAGTTACTCTGGCGCAACCCTGGAGGAGCAGTACTTC.

Many counts were recorded for this clonotype. The chain combines TRBV3-1 with TRBJ2-3; TRBD2 agrees at 7 bases. V shed 4 bases and J 6 bases; nucleotides not matched to a gene: 10. The CDR3 runs to 15 residues. Germline V gives CDR1 LGHDT, CDR2 YNNKEL (reference sequence). The CDR3 reads CASSRGGGSSDTQYF. The CDR3 coding sequence is TGTGCCAGCAGCCGGGGGGGAGGATCCTCCGATACGCAGTATTTT.

This clonotype came up a few times. The genes are TRBV24-1 and TRBJ2-5; D is possibly TRBD1 (6 bases). V dropped 9 bases and J dropped 1 base, with 8 bases sitting between them. Germline V gene sequence: CDR1 KGHDR, CDR2 SFDVKD. The CDR3 totals 12 residues. CDR3 sequence reads: CATSGAQETQYF. CDR3 in DNA: TGTGCCACCTCAGGGGCCCAAGAGACCCAGTACTTC.

Ten or more counts support this clonotype. The rearrangement links TRBV28 to TRBJ1-5; tentative D call: TRBD1 (5 bases). The CDR3 is made up of 13 amino acids. CDR1 is MDHEN, CDR2 SYDVKM, per germline. Trimming removed 4 bases at V and 2 bases at J, with 6 bases between. CDR3 protein: CASSWTRNQPQHF. The CDR3 region has the DNA TGTGCCAGCAGTTGGACACGCAATCAGCCCCAGCATTTT.

The chain couples TRBV9 to TRBJ2-1; no definite D call. V shed 7 bases and J shed 0 bases, with 14 bases lying between them. The CDR3 spans 15 residues. Looked up from germline, CDR1 is SGDLS and CDR2 is YYNGEE. Written as DNA, the CDR3 is TGTGCCAGCGGCTGGACGGAGAGCTCCTACAATGAGCAGTTCTTC. This codes for CASGWTESSYNEQFF.

This clonotype showed up many times. This chain links TRBV7-2 with TRBJ2-5; D possibly corresponds to TRBD2 (7 bases). Trimming cost V 1 base and J 10 bases, with 16 bases left between them. The CDR3 spans 14 residues. Germline V lookup: CDR1 SGHTA, CDR2 FQGNSA. The DNA of the CDR3 is TGTGCCAGCAGCTTAGTGGCGGGGGCCTTGGACCAGTACTTC. It is translated as CASSLVAGALDQYF.

This chain uses TRBV7-2 with TRBJ2-1; 10 bases fit TRBD2. The J segment lost 6 bases and the V segment lost 5 bases, leaving 7 bases of the junction unmatched. CDR3 length: 15 amino acids. Germline CDR1 reads SGHTA; CDR2 reads FQGNSA. DNA for the CDR3: TGTGCCAGCAGCGTGAGCGGGGGGGCCGTCAATGAGCAGTTCTTC. Translated: CASSVSGGAVNEQFF.

This clonotype has a handful of counts. The CDR3 coding sequence is TGCAGCGTTGAGGCGGGGGAGCTCACAGATACGCAGTATTTT. Protein product: CSVEAGELTDTQYF. The V and J genes are TRBV29-1 and TRBJ2-3; 7 nucleotides align to TRBD2. The CDR3 is 14 amino acids. The J segment lost 2 bases and the V segment lost 3 bases, leaving 5 bases of the junction unmatched. Germline assignment: CDR1 SQVTM and CDR2 ANQGSEA.